This T cell receptor (beta chain) was identified in a study of cytomegalovirus exposure and HLA in healthy donors. Study outcomes and limitations: Earlier findings revealed that most TCR beta V segments proved productive either about 90% or about 30% of the time. Equally common other TCR beta chains were less clonally expanded than HLA-associated ones, a later analysis found.

The V segment lost 4 bases and the J segment 2 bases; nucleotides outside the gene matches: 6. CDR1 is ENHRY, CDR2 SYGVKD, per germline. CDR3 length: 16 amino acids. In regard to this clone: Its specificity is not known.

This PCR relied on a set of 60 Vbeta primers and 13 Jbeta primers. Assay: immunoSEQ multiplex PCR; the TCRdb copy retains only in-frame clones and omits some. The sample lists 110,000 or so clones; 65% to 80% were seen once. Each of the donors was a healthy bone marrow donor. The TCR originated in a woman aged 40 to 50 in good health and CMV-seropositive. The chain carries TRBV10-3 and TRBJ2-7, with 12 bases fitting TRBD1. Material for sequencing was PBMCs. CDR3 region: CAISVPGQGATYEQYF. CDR3 in DNA: TGTGCCATCAGTGTCCCGGGACAGGGGGCCACCTACGAGCAGTACTTC.